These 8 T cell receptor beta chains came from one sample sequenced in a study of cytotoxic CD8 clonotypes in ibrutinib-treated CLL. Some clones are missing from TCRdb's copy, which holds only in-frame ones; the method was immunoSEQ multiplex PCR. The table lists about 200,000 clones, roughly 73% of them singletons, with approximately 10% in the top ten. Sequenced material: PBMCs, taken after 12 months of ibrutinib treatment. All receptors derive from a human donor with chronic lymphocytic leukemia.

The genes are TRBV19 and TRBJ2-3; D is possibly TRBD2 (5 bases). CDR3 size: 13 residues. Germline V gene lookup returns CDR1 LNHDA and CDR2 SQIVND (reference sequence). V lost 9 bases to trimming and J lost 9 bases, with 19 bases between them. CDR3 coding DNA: TGTGCCAGCCGGCTGGGGAGAGGGTGGACGCAGTATTTT. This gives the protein CASRLGRGWTQYF. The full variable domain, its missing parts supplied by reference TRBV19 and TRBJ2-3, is DGGITQSPKYLFRKEGQNVTLSCEQNLNHDAMYWYRQDPGQGLRLIYYSQIVNDFQKGDIAEGYSVSREKKESFPLTVTSAQKNPTAFYLCASRLGRGWTQYFGPGTRLTVL.

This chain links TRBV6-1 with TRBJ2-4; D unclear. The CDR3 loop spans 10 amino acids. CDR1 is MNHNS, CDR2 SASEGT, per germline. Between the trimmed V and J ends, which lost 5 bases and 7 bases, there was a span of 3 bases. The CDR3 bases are TGTGCCAGCAGTTCTAACATTCAGTACTTC. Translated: CASSSNIQYF.

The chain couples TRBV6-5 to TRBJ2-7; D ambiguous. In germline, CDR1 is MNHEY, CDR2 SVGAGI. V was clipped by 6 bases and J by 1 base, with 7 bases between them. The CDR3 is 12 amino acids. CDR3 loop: CASRTGSYEQYF. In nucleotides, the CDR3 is TGTGCCAGCAGAACCGGGTCCTACGAGCAGTACTTC.

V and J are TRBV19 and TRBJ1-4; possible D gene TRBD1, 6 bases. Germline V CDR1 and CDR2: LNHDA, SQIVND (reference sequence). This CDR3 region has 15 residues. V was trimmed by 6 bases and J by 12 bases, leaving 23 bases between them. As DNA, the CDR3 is TGTGCCAGTAGGGACACGCCGGGGGCAAGTCGGGAACTGTTTTTT. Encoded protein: CASRDTPGASRELFF.

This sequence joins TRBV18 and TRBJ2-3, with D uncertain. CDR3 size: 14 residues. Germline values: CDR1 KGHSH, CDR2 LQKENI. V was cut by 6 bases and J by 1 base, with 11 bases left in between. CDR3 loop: CASSLRQGTDTQYF. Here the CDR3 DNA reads TGTGCCAGCTCCCTAAGGCAGGGCACAGATACGCAGTATTTT.

DNA for the CDR3: TGCGCCAGCAGCGCTGGGACCGGCGGGAGGGCCCTTCCACCAGATACGCAGTATTTT. It yields the protein CASSAGTGGRALPPDTQYF. The rearrangement links TRBV5-1 to TRBJ2-3; the match to TRBD2 covers 9 bases. CDR3 length: 19 residues. Germline V gene sequence: CDR1 SGHRS, CDR2 YFSETQ. J lost 4 bases, V lost 4 bases, and 19 bases had no gene match.

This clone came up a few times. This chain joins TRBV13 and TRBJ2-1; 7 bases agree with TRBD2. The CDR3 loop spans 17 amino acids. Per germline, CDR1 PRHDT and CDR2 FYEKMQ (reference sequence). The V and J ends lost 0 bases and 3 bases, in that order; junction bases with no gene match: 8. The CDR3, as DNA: TGTGCCAGCAGCTTAGGCCTAGGTCTAGCGGTCTACAATGAGCAGTTCTTC. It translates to CASSLGLGLAVYNEQFF. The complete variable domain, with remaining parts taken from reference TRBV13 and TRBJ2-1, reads AAGVIQSPRHLIKEKRETATLKCYPIPRHDTVYWYQQGPGQDPQFLISFYEKMQSDKGSIPDRFSAQQFSDYHSELNMSSLELGDSALYFCASSLGLGLAVYNEQFFGPGTRLTVL.

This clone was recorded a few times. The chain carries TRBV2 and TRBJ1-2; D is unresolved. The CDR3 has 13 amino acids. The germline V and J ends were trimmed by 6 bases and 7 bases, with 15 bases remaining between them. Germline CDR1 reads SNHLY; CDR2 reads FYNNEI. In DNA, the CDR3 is TGTGCCAGCAGCGATGACGGGTCCAGTGGCTACACCTTC. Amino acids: CASSDDGSSGYTF.